This TCR beta chain was identified during a study of T cell responses to AZD1222 COVID-19 vaccine. Study-wide background: Recipients boosted at about 4 weeks or about 12 weeks are pooled.

Some clones are missing from TCRdb's copy, which holds only in-frame ones; the method was immunoSEQ multiplex PCR. There are some 190,000 clones in the sample; roughly 92% occur only once, and roughly 1.4% lies in the top ten. The study's findings and limits: White British ancestry dominated among donors, who included more females, and clonal diversity was possibly underestimated. Along spike, vaccine-associated CD4 TCRs were found throughout, with dominance at 160-218 and 743-854. Scientists sampled the repertoires only once the peak T cell response had passed.

Of note for this clone: The antigen is undetermined.

Germline V gene lookup returns CDR1 KGHSH and CDR2 LQKENI. Trimming cost V 1 base and J 4 bases; bases outside gene matches: 6. The CDR3 covers 17 residues. The sequence derives from an adult in good health. Sequencing was performed on peripheral blood, taken on day 0 of AZD1222 vaccination. The chain uses TRBV18 and TRBJ1-4; TRBD1 aligns across 10 bases. CDR3 nucleotide sequence: TGTGCCAGCTCACCACGGACAGGGGGTCAGGGTAATGAAAAACTGTTTTTT. Amino acid sequence: CASSPRTGGQGNEKLFF. Full variable domain (remainder filled in from reference TRBV18 and TRBJ1-4): NAGVMQNPRHLVRRRGQEARLRCSPMKGHSHVYWYRQLPEEGLKFMVYLQKENIIDESGMPKERFSAEFPKEGPSILRIQQVVRGDSAAYFCASSPRTGGQGNEKLFFGSGTQLSVL.